Listed here are 21 T cell receptor beta chains from one sample, sequenced in a study of CXCR3-negative and CXCR3-positive naive CD8 T cells. It was by 5' RACE with UMI labels that the TRB cDNA libraries were prepared. Each CDR3 protein gets one entry in TCRdb, which reprocessed the 5' RACE reads and gives no DNA. The sample features about 130,000 distinct CDR3 sequences, with just under 0.5% in its top ten. Input material: naive CXCR3- CD8+ T cells from blood. This sample's subset: CD45RO-CCR7+CD27+CD95- naive CD8+ T cells lacking CXCR3 (TNR3-). These receptors came from a human donor in good health. Some clones in this sample may be carry-over from other donors' samples.

The chain links TRBV4-1 to TRBJ2-7; without DNA, the TCRdb call of TRBD1 cannot be checked. The CDR3 is 16 amino acids. Germline loops: CDR1 MGHRA, CDR2 YSYEKL. Here the CDR3 reads CASSQDWGGDSYEQYF.

The genes are TRBV4-1 and TRBJ2-7; checking the TCRdb D call of TRBD1 is not possible without DNA. This CDR3 is built from 16 residues. Germline loops: CDR1 MGHRA, CDR2 YSYEKL. This CDR3 reads CASSPAPGRRHYEQYF.

V and J are TRBV11-3 and TRBJ2-7; the D gene TCRdb calls, TRBD1, cannot be checked with no DNA. The CDR3 is 12 residues long. CDR1 is SGHNT and CDR2 is YENEEA in the germline V gene. The CDR3 reads CASSLSGGEQYF.

The chain combines TRBV5-1 with TRBJ2-7. This CDR3 spans 12 amino acids. Germline V gene data show CDR1 as SGHRS and CDR2 as YFSETQ. Here the CDR3 reads CASSLGFYEQYF.

This chain connects TRBV14 to TRBJ2-1; the TCRdb call, TRBD2, lacks DNA for checking. There are 15 residues in the CDR3. Germline assignment: CDR1 SGHDN and CDR2 FVKESK. The CDR3 spells CASSHLKGSFDEQFF.

This chain connects TRBV9 to TRBJ2-2. The germline CDR1 and CDR2 sequences are SGDLS and YYNGEE. This CDR3 spans 12 amino acids. The CDR3 spells CASSASTGELFF.

This sequence joins TRBV12-5 and TRBJ1-1; TCRdb reports TRBD1, a call that lacks DNA to check it against. The CDR3 loop spans 15 amino acids. Germline CDR1 and CDR2: LGHNT and FRNRAP. CDR3 region: CASGLVVSGGTEAFF. Full variable domain (remainder filled in from reference TRBV12-5 and TRBJ1-1): DARVTQTPRHKVTEMGQEVTMRCQPILGHNTVFWYRQTMMQGLELLAYFRNRAPLDDSGMPKDRFSAEMPDATLATLKIQPSEPRDSAVYFCASGLVVSGGTEAFFGQGTRLTVV.

The CDR3 here is CASSPLWAGDGYTF. This rearrangement joins TRBV7-8 to TRBJ1-2; TCRdb's D call of TRBD1 is untestable without DNA. There are 14 residues in the CDR3. CDR1 SGHVS and CDR2 FQNEAQ come from the germline V gene.

This CDR3 is CASRPTGTGASPLHF. The V and J genes are TRBV27 and TRBJ1-6; TCRdb's D call of TRBD1 is untestable without DNA. CDR1 MNHEY and CDR2 SMNVEV come from the germline V gene (reference sequence). This CDR3 is built from 15 residues.

V is TRBV28 and J is TRBJ2-3; TCRdb picks TRBD1, but there is no DNA to check that call. The CDR3 sequence is 18 residues long. CDR1 and CDR2 from the germline V gene are MDHEN and SYDVKM. The CDR3 loop reads CASSLNEFEQGVAGTQYF.

The J gene is TRBJ2-1, the V gene TRBV29-1; there is no DNA to check the TCRdb D call of TRBD2. This CDR3 has 14 residues. CDR1 is SQVTM and CDR2 is ANQGSEA in the germline V gene. This CDR3 reads CSVVMREGRNEQFF.

The genes are TRBV4-1 and TRBJ2-3; TCRdb's D call of TRBD2 is untestable without DNA. Germline loops: CDR1 MGHRA, CDR2 YSYEKL. The CDR3 runs to 18 residues. The CDR3: CASSSLAGESYPGDTQYF.

The chain has TRBV4-2 and TRBJ1-5. This CDR3 has 14 residues. Germline V gene sequence: CDR1 LGHNA, CDR2 YNFKEQ. The CDR3: CASSQDLSGQPQHF.

This chain links TRBV5-6 with TRBJ1-1. This CDR3 region has 14 residues. CDR1 SGHDT and CDR2 YYEEEE come from the germline V gene. CDR3 region: CASSLAAANTEAFF.

This rearrangement joins TRBV12-3 or TRBV12-4 to TRBJ1-1; the TCRdb call, TRBD1, lacks DNA for checking. The CDR3 is made up of 14 amino acids. CDR3 sequence reads: CASSIGQGITEAFF.

The CDR3 loop reads CASNTRRESNQPQHF. The rearrangement joins TRBV28 to TRBJ1-5. Looked up from germline, CDR1 is MDHEN and CDR2 is SYDVKM. CDR3 length: 15 amino acids.

The J gene is TRBJ2-7, the V gene TRBV5-1. The length of the CDR3 is 13 residues. Germline CDR1 is SGHRS and CDR2 is YFSETQ. The CDR3: CASSLGHGHEQYF.

The J gene is TRBJ2-7, the V gene TRBV9. This CDR3 comprises 15 residues. Per germline, CDR1 SGDLS and CDR2 YYNGEE. The CDR3 loop reads CASSVNPTGPYEQYF.

The rearrangement joins TRBV20-1 to TRBJ2-7; TCRdb picks TRBD1, but there is no DNA to check that call. The CDR3 covers 16 residues. CDR1 is DFQATT, CDR2 SNEGSKA, per germline (reference sequence). CDR3 sequence: CSARDRGTGGAYEQYF.

The genes are TRBV7-9 and TRBJ1-3; TCRdb returns TRBD1, unconfirmable since there is no DNA. Germline CDR1 reads SEHNR; CDR2 reads FQNEAQ (reference sequence). This CDR3 has 16 amino acids. CDR3 sequence: CASSPGTGHNGNTIYF.

The V call is TRBV28, the J call TRBJ2-5. Germline CDR1 and CDR2: MDHEN and SYDVKM. The CDR3 is 14 amino acids. CDR3: CASSLYNGQETQYF.